This TCR beta chain was found in a study of T-cell reconstitution after alpha-beta-depleted transplantation in children. Library preparation (for TCRbeta) was performed with unique molecular identifiers. TCRdb analysed the PCR reads with MiXCR anew, one entry per CDR3 protein. The table has about 400,000 distinct CDR3 sequences, 15% to 20% seen once. The CDR3 runs to 16 residues. V lost 0 bases and J lost 5; bases outside the gene matches: 10. Germline V CDR1 and CDR2: DFQATT, SNEGSKA (reference sequence). The chain joins TRBV20-1 to TRBJ2-1; 7 positions agree with TRBD1. The source material was PBMCs, mostly from graft donor cells, sampled 360 days after TCRalphabeta/CD19-depleted stem cell transplant. This receptor was taken from a boy in the first two years of life who had a stem cell transplant for Wiskott-Aldrich syndrome, so the T cells may come from the graft donor. The CDR3 nucleotides are TGCAGTGCTAGAGACCCTTGGACAGGATCGAACAATGAGCAGTTCTTC. Translated, it gives CSARDPWTGSNNEQFF.